This T cell receptor (beta chain) derives from a study of post-analysis software for immune sequencing data. This clonotype was observed a handful of times. Its matching antigen is unknown. The study's findings and limits: Comparison of patients with controls showed a handful of TRBV segments more frequent in patients, TRBV5-6, TRBV5-1 and TRBV20-1 among them.

V was trimmed by 2 bases and J by 5 bases, leaving 12 bases between them. Germline CDR1 and CDR2: SQVTM and ANQGSEA. The CDR3 contains 13 residues. Libraries were made from TCR beta cDNA, and they carried unique molecular identifiers. MiXCR, applied by TCRdb to the PCR reads, yields one record per CDR3 protein. Of some 700,000 distinct CDR3 sequences in the sample, more than 50% were seen once. This TCR was recovered from a girl aged 2-15 years with multiple sclerosis. The J gene is TRBJ1-2, the V gene TRBV29-1, with D tentatively TRBD1 (5 bases). The sequencing input was blood. This CDR3 reads CSVESAGQYGYTF. DNA of the CDR3: TGCAGCGTTGAATCCGCGGGGCAATATGGCTACACCTTC.